This passage covers 26 T cell receptor beta chains from one sample sequenced in a study of blood T cell repertoires in COVID-19. Repertoires were generated with immunoSEQ multiplex PCR, while TCRdb's copy carries only in-frame clones and drops some. The table records under 250,000 clones, approximately 84% of them present only once. Sequencing used peripheral blood. The source of these receptors is a man in his fifties or sixties with active or convalescent COVID-19.

A single count supports this clone. V gene TRBV7-2 combines with J gene TRBJ2-1; 10 bases are shared with TRBD2. CDR3 length: 15 residues. Germline V gene lookup returns CDR1 SGHTA and CDR2 FQGNSA. J lost 2 bases, V lost 4 bases, and 2 bases had no gene match. In nucleotides, the CDR3 is TGTGCCAGCAGCTACGGACTAGCGGCCTACAATGAGCAGTTCTTC. It is translated as CASSYGLAAYNEQFF.

This chain uses TRBV28 with TRBJ1-5, with 7 positions matching TRBD1. Looked up from germline, CDR1 is MDHEN and CDR2 is SYDVKM. The junction had 4 bases not matched to a gene; V was cut back by 2 bases and J by 6 bases. CDR3 length: 14 amino acids. The CDR3: CASSLAQGIQPQHF. The CDR3 bases are TGTGCCAGCAGTTTAGCACAGGGGATTCAGCCCCAGCATTTT. Complete variable domain (other parts from reference TRBV28 and TRBJ1-5): DVKVTQSSRYLVKRTGEKVFLECVQDMDHENMFWYRQDPGLGLRLIYFSYDVKMKEKGDIPEGYSVSREKKERFSLILESASTNQTSMYLCASSLAQGIQPQHFGDGTRLSIL.

The V and J genes are TRBV5-4 and TRBJ2-5; 10 nucleotides agree with TRBD1. The V gene's germline CDR1 is SGHNT and CDR2 YYREEE (reference sequence). The length of the CDR3 is 15 residues. J was trimmed by 5 bases and V by 1 base; bases with no gene match: 5. The CDR3 DNA reads TGTGCCAGCAGCTTGTCGACAGGGGGCACGGAGACCCAGTACTTC. It is translated as CASSLSTGGTETQYF.

This clone has just one count. This chain joins TRBV15 and TRBJ1-1; no definite D call. The CDR3 has 17 residues. The ends were cut back, 0 bases at V and 0 bases at J, with 14 bases in the middle. The V gene's germline CDR1 is LNHNV and CDR2 YYDKDF (reference sequence). The CDR3 DNA is TGTGCCACCAGCAGAGATCCTAACAGACCCTTGAACACTGAAGCTTTCTTT. Residues: CATSRDPNRPLNTEAFF.

This CDR3 is CASSPPRTGPQNTGELFF. The DNA for the CDR3 is TGTGCCAGCAGTCCGCCTCGGACAGGGCCCCAGAACACCGGGGAGCTGTTTTTT. The gene calls are TRBV28 and TRBJ2-2; TRBD1 matches at 8 bases. The CDR3 length is 18 residues. J was trimmed by 1 base and V by 5 bases; bases with no gene match: 12. Germline V gene data show CDR1 as MDHEN and CDR2 as SYDVKM.

This sequence joins TRBV5-4 and TRBJ1-1; 8 nucleotides match TRBD1. The germline gives CDR1 SGHNT, CDR2 YYREEE (reference sequence). The CDR3 contains 15 residues. V was clipped by 5 bases and J by 3 bases; unmatched bases: 9. CDR3 protein: CASRTYRGRDTEAFF. In nucleotides, the CDR3 is TGTGCCAGCAGAACCTACAGGGGGAGGGACACTGAAGCTTTCTTT.

This clone appeared once. The genes are TRBV7-9 and TRBJ2-3; 11 bases align to TRBD2. The CDR3 sequence is 16 residues long. Trimming removed 5 bases from V and 5 bases from J; junction bases left unmatched: 9. Germline-derived CDR1 and CDR2 are SEHNR and FQNEAQ (reference sequence). The CDR3 loop reads CASSDPTSGEGDTQYF. CDR3 DNA: TGTGCCAGCAGCGACCCGACTAGCGGGGAGGGAGATACGCAGTATTTT.

This chain uses TRBV9 with TRBJ1-2, with D perhaps TRBD1 (6 bases). CDR3 length: 13 residues. Trimming removed 5 bases at V and 0 bases at J, with 8 bases between. Germline CDR1 reads SGDLS; CDR2 reads YYNGEE. CDR3: CASRGASNYGYTF. The CDR3 nucleotides read TGTGCCAGCAGGGGGGCCTCTAACTATGGCTACACCTTC.

The V and J genes are TRBV3-1 (or the pseudogene TRBV3-2) and TRBJ1-2, with D possibly TRBD1 on 5 matching bases. Germline V CDR1 and CDR2: LGHDT, YNNKEL (reference sequence). Trimming shortened V by 3 bases and J by 8 bases, and 10 bases separated the two germline ends. The CDR3 has 12 residues. The CDR3 is CASSHRNRGYTF. As DNA, the CDR3 is TGTGCCAGCAGCCACCGAAACAGGGGCTACACCTTC.

The chain has TRBV2 and TRBJ1-2; D is uncertain. Trimming shortened V by 8 bases and J by 6 bases, and 19 bases separated the two germline ends. Germline CDR1 reads SNHLY; CDR2 reads FYNNEI. This CDR3 region has 14 residues. The CDR3: CASLVYAEIHGYTF. The CDR3 DNA reads as TGTGCCAGCCTCGTGTATGCGGAAATCCATGGCTACACCTTC.

The chain combines TRBV30 with TRBJ1-2, with TRBD1 matching over 7 bases. V lost 3 bases to trimming and J lost 3 bases; unmatched junction nucleotides: 4. The length of the CDR3 is 13 residues. Germline values: CDR1 GTSNPN, CDR2 SVGIG (reference sequence). CDR3 in amino acids: CAWRPTGDYGYTF. CDR3 in DNA: TGTGCCTGGAGGCCTACAGGGGACTATGGCTACACCTTC. The whole variable domain, filled in from reference TRBV30 and TRBJ1-2, reads SQTIHQWPATLVQPVGSPLSLECTVEGTSNPNLYWYRQAAGRGLQLLFYSVGIGQISSEVPQNLSASRPQDRQFILSSKKLLLSDSGFYLCAWRPTGDYGYTFGSGTRLTVV.

This clone was observed once. This chain uses TRBV7-2 with TRBJ2-3; D is possibly TRBD2 (6 bases). V was clipped by 1 base and J by 4 bases, with 12 bases between them. The CDR3 contains 15 residues. Germline V lookup: CDR1 SGHTA, CDR2 FQGNSA. CDR3 DNA: TGTGCCAGCAGCTTAGGACCGGGGGAGGCAGATACGCAGTATTTT. It specifies CASSLGPGEADTQYF.

The J gene is TRBJ2-3, the V gene TRBV28; D remains ambiguous. The V end was cut by 7 bases, the J end by 0 bases, with 11 bases between. The CDR3 spans 14 residues. Germline lookup yields CDR1 MDHEN and CDR2 SYDVKM. The CDR3 nucleotides are TGTGCCAGCACCATTCCTACTAGCACAGATACGCAGTATTTT. It encodes CASTIPTSTDTQYF.

V usage is TRBV9 and J usage is TRBJ2-3; TRBD2 agrees at 8 bases. V gave up 4 bases and J gave up 0 bases; unmatched junction bases: 7. CDR1 and CDR2 from the germline V gene are SGDLS and YYNGEE. This CDR3 contains 16 residues. The CDR3 region is CASSYGGGQSTDTQYF. In DNA form, the CDR3 reads TGTGCCAGCAGCTACGGCGGGGGGCAGAGCACAGATACGCAGTATTTT.

The chain has TRBV27 and TRBJ2-7, with 7 bases lining up with TRBD1. Germline CDR1 reads MNHEY; CDR2 reads SMNVEV (reference sequence). The trim removed 0 bases at V and 3 bases at J, leaving 8 bases unmatched. The length of the CDR3 is 16 residues. CDR3 coding DNA: TGTGCCAGCAGTTTATCCCCGGGACAGCGCCGCTACGAGCAGTACTTC. This codes for CASSLSPGQRRYEQYF.

This chain uses TRBV27 with TRBJ1-6; 8 positions match TRBD1. Germline-derived CDR1 and CDR2 are MNHEY and SMNVEV (reference sequence). Trimming cost V 3 bases and J 9 bases; bases outside gene matches: 1. The length of the CDR3 is 13 residues. The CDR3 DNA is TGTGCCAGCAGTTTTGACAGGGGTTCACCCCTCCACTTT. This translates into CASSFDRGSPLHF.

CDR3 in amino acids: CASSQDQAGGGTDTQYF. CDR3 nucleotide sequence: TGTGCCAGCAGCCAAGATCAAGCGGGGGGTGGTACAGATACGCAGTATTTT. V is TRBV3-1 (or the pseudogene TRBV3-2) and J is TRBJ2-3; 9 bases match TRBD2. Germline lookup yields CDR1 LGHDT and CDR2 YNNKEL (reference sequence). Trimming removed 0 bases from V and 3 bases from J; junction bases left unmatched: 7. The CDR3 is made up of 17 amino acids.

V is TRBV4-1 and J is TRBJ2-2, with no clear D. CDR1 is MGHRA, CDR2 YSYEKL, per germline. This CDR3 region has 14 residues. Trimming left V 0 bases short and J 9 bases short, with 11 bases between. CDR3 sequence reads: CASSQETSGRELFF. In DNA, the CDR3 is TGCGCCAGCAGCCAAGAAACGTCAGGTCGGGAGCTGTTTTTT.

The table lists this clone with a few counts. The V and J genes are TRBV9 and TRBJ1-4; 7 nucleotides align to TRBD1. Germline V CDR1 and CDR2: SGDLS, YYNGEE. V shed 6 bases, J shed 8 bases, and the junction held 10 bases outside the gene matches. This CDR3 is built from 14 residues. CDR3 in DNA: TGTGCCAGCACCCCGGGACAGATAGGGGAAAAACTGTTTTTT. Amino acids: CASTPGQIGEKLFF.

V usage is TRBV3-1 (or the pseudogene TRBV3-2) and J usage is TRBJ2-7; 7 nucleotides align to TRBD2. The CDR3 is 16 residues long. V was clipped by 4 bases and J by 0 bases; unmatched bases: 9. The germline CDR1 and CDR2 sequences are LGHDT and YNNKEL (reference sequence). The CDR3 region is CASSLLRAGSSYEQYF. CDR3 sequence (DNA): TGTGCCAGCAGCCTTCTCCGAGCGGGGAGCTCCTACGAGCAGTACTTC.

The chain joins TRBV29-1 to TRBJ2-1; 8 nucleotides agree with TRBD1. V was pared by 7 bases and J by 4 bases, with 6 bases of the junction left unmatched. This CDR3 is built from 13 residues. Germline CDR1 is SQVTM and CDR2 is ANQGSEA. CDR3 region: CSARTGRYNEQFF. Written as DNA, the CDR3 is TGCAGCGCCAGGACAGGGAGGTACAATGAGCAGTTCTTC.

The rearrangement links TRBV6-5 to TRBJ1-5; D is perhaps TRBD1 (5 bases). CDR3 length: 15 amino acids. Trimming removed 6 bases from V and 1 base from J, with 13 bases in between. Germline CDR1 is MNHEY and CDR2 is SVGAGI. The DNA of the CDR3 is TGTGCCAGCAGGACAGACCTCCTAAGCAATCAGCCCCAGCATTTT. This sequence encodes CASRTDLLSNQPQHF.

The chain joins TRBV10-3 to TRBJ2-7; 8 nucleotides align to TRBD1. Germline assignment: CDR1 ENHRY and CDR2 SYGVKD. After removal of 5 bases from V and 2 bases from J, the junction contained 5 bases not matched to a gene. This CDR3 spans 14 amino acids. The CDR3 loop reads CAISPGTGTYEQYF. The CDR3 region has the DNA TGTGCCATCAGTCCCGGGACAGGAACCTACGAGCAGTACTTC.

V and J are TRBV28 and TRBJ1-1; D call uncertain. From germline, CDR1 is MDHEN and CDR2 SYDVKM. CDR3 size: 12 residues. The germline V and J ends were trimmed by 8 bases and 4 bases, with 11 bases remaining between them. Here the CDR3 DNA reads TGTGCCAGCGAGGCTAGGCGCACTGAAGCTTTCTTT. The encoded protein is CASEARRTEAFF.

Only one count was recorded for this clone. V and J are TRBV11-2 and TRBJ1-5, with TRBD1 identical over 7 bases. Germline assignment: CDR1 SGHAT and CDR2 FQNNGV. The CDR3 is 15 amino acids. V trimming: 0 bases; J trimming: 3 bases; junction bases outside the gene matches: 2. The DNA of the CDR3 is TGTGCCAGCAGCTTAGAAGGGACAGACAATCAGCCCCAGCATTTT. This encodes CASSLEGTDNQPQHF.

This clone showed up many times. The chain is built from TRBV28 and TRBJ2-1, with D tentatively TRBD2 (5 bases). The V end was cut by 3 bases, the J end by 10 bases, with 16 bases between. The CDR3 has 14 residues. Germline V gene data show CDR1 as MDHEN and CDR2 as SYDVKM. As DNA, the CDR3 is TGTGCCAGCAGTTTTAACACCCGGGGTACGGAGCAGTTCTTC. Its protein product is CASSFNTRGTEQFF. The full variable domain, rest sourced from reference TRBV28 and TRBJ2-1, is DVKVTQSSRYLVKRTGEKVFLECVQDMDHENMFWYRQDPGLGLRLIYFSYDVKMKEKGDIPEGYSVSREKKERFSLILESASTNQTSMYLCASSFNTRGTEQFFGPGTRLTVL.